The 8 T cell receptor beta chains reported below all come from one sample, sequenced in a study of cytomegalovirus exposure and HLA in healthy donors. PCR used 60 Vbeta primers and 13 Jbeta primers. TCRdb's copy holds only in-frame clones and misses some; the assay was immunoSEQ multiplex PCR. Among around 130,000 clones, around 75% were seen once, and the ten largest hold 3.1%. The sequencing sample was made of PBMCs. The source is a man aged 25 to 40 in good health and CMV-seronegative.

V is TRBV7-6 and J is TRBJ2-5, with D perhaps matching TRBD2 (6 bases). Germline-derived CDR1 and CDR2 are SGHVS and FNYEAQ. Trimming stripped 2 bases from V and 5 bases from J, with 15 bases between. The CDR3 length is 15 residues. The CDR3 sequence: CASSLRLGRFETQYF. The DNA of the CDR3 is TGTGCCAGCAGCTTAAGACTAGGGAGGTTTGAGACCCAGTACTTC.

The rearrangement uses TRBV19 and TRBJ2-7, with D possibly being TRBD2 (6 bases). Deletions cut 4 bases from V and 5 bases from J, with 12 bases between. CDR3 length: 13 amino acids. CDR1 and CDR2 from the germline V gene are LNHDA and SQIVND (reference sequence). The CDR3 bases are TGTGCCAGTAGTACAGGGAGGTACGACGAGCAGTACTTC. Protein sequence: CASSTGRYDEQYF. Variable domain in full (rest from reference TRBV19 and TRBJ2-7): DGGITQSPKYLFRKEGQNVTLSCEQNLNHDAMYWYRQDPGQGLRLIYYSQIVNDFQKGDIAEGYSVSREKKESFPLTVTSAQKNPTAFYLCASSTGRYDEQYFGPGTRLTVT.

The chain joins TRBV2 to TRBJ2-5, with 7 bases lining up with TRBD2. Germline V gives CDR1 SNHLY, CDR2 FYNNEI. V was clipped by 5 bases and J by 5 bases; unmatched bases: 8. The CDR3 is 14 amino acids. The CDR3 spells CASSSAGAGETQYF. The CDR3 DNA sequence: TGTGCCAGCAGTAGCGCGGGAGCAGGGGAGACCCAGTACTTC. The full variable domain, with the rest looked up from reference TRBV2 and TRBJ2-5, is EPEVTQTPSHQVTQMGQEVILRCVPISNHLYFYWYRQILGQKVEFLVSFYNNEISEKSEIFDDQFSVERPDGSNFTLKIRSTKLEDSAMYFCASSSAGAGETQYFGPGTRLLVL.

The chain carries TRBV28 and TRBJ2-3, with D tentatively TRBD2 (6 bases). Trimming cost V 4 bases and J 2 bases, with 16 bases left between them. The CDR3 spans 16 residues. Germline CDR1 MDHEN, CDR2 SYDVKM. The CDR3 DNA reads as TGTGCCAGCAGTTCTAACCCCGGGGGACTCACAGATACGCAGTATTTT. Protein product: CASSSNPGGLTDTQYF.

This chain connects TRBV14 to TRBJ1-1; D perhaps matches TRBD1 (6 bases). The V and J ends lost 6 bases and 1 base respectively, with 9 bases between them. CDR3 size: 13 residues. Germline V gives CDR1 SGHDN, CDR2 FVKESK. The CDR3 DNA sequence: TGTGCCAGCAGTTTGACAGGGAACACTGAAGCTTTCTTT. It translates to CASSLTGNTEAFF.

The gene calls are TRBV7-3 and TRBJ2-1, with 11 bases identical to TRBD2. Per germline, CDR1 SGHTA and CDR2 FQGTGA. After removal of 3 bases from V and 6 bases from J, the junction contained 13 bases not matched to a gene. This CDR3 is 18 amino acids long. CDR3 region: CASSFLPSGRSHGNEQFF. CDR3 bases: TGTGCCAGCAGCTTTCTTCCTAGCGGGAGGTCCCATGGCAATGAGCAGTTCTTC.

The chain is built from TRBV7-2 and TRBJ1-4, with D possibly being TRBD1 (5 bases). From germline, CDR1 is SGHTA and CDR2 FQGNSA. CDR3 length: 16 residues. The germline V and J ends were trimmed by 3 bases and 1 base, with 12 bases remaining between them. CDR3: CASSLGGFGTNEKLFF. DNA for the CDR3: TGTGCCAGCAGCTTGGGGGGATTCGGAACTAATGAAAAACTGTTTTTT.

The rearrangement links TRBV27 to TRBJ2-1, with a possible D match to TRBD1 (6 bases). Germline CDR1 is MNHEY and CDR2 is SMNVEV (reference sequence). The germline V and J ends were trimmed by 2 bases and 2 bases, with 7 bases remaining between them. CDR3 size: 14 residues. The CDR3 sequence is CASSLRDTYNEQFF. As DNA, the CDR3 is TGTGCCAGCAGTTTAAGGGACACCTACAATGAGCAGTTCTTC.